This T cell receptor beta chain is drawn from a study of T-cell memory formation after mild COVID-19. Study-level results: The study detected some responding clones in pre-infection memory, suggesting cross-reactive memory joined.

cDNA libraries for TCR alpha and TCR beta, carrying sample barcodes and UMIs, came from 5'RACE with constant-segment primers. MiXCR was run by TCRdb on the 5' RACE reads, yielding one entry per CDR3 protein. The table includes 500,000 to 650,000 distinct CDR3 sequences, about 20% detected once. The germline gives CDR1 SGHTA, CDR2 FQGTGA. The J segment lost 7 bases and the V segment lost 5 bases, leaving 2 bases of the junction unmatched. The CDR3 has 14 amino acids. As concerns this clonotype: The target antigen is unknown.

The gene calls are TRBV7-3 and TRBJ2-1; 13 nucleotides line up with TRBD2. The sequence was collected from an adult woman who had mild COVID-19 (a few samples of this study predate the infection). Cell type and time point are not known. Sequencing was done on a sample of PBMCs or a T cell subset sorted from them (not recorded which). The CDR3 spells CASSQGLAGNEQFF. The CDR3 DNA reads as TGTGCCAGCAGCCAGGGACTAGCGGGGAATGAGCAGTTCTTC.